This TCR beta chain appears in the sequencing data of a study of technical replicates of blood from a handful of donors. V dropped 0 bases and J dropped 13; count of bases not matched to a gene: 4. The CDR3 extends over 13 amino acids. The V gene's germline CDR1 is MNHEY and CDR2 SVGAGI. Clones were read by immunoSEQ multiplex PCR, and TCRdb kept only the in-frame ones, dropping some. The sample consists of tens of thousands of clones, roughly 90% of them appearing once. The origin of this receptor is a human donor in good health. The sequenced sample consisted of T cells isolated from PBMCs. This chain links TRBV6-5 with TRBJ1-4, with 8 bases aligning to TRBD1. The CDR3: CASSYSGQGSLFF. CDR3 in DNA: TGTGCCAGCAGTTACTCCGGACAGGGATCACTGTTTTTT.